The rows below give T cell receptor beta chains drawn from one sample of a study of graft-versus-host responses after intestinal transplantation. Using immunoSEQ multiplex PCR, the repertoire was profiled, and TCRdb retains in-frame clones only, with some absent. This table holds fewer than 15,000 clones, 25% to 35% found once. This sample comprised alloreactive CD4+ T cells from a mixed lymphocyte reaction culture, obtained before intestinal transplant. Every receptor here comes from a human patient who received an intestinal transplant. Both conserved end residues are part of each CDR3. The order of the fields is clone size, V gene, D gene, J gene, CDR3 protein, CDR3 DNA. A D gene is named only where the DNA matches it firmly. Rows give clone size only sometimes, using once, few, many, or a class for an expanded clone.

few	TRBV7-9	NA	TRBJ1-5	CASSLGAGGNQPQHF	TGTGCCAGCAGCTTAGGGGCAGGCGGCAATCAGCCCCAGCATTTT
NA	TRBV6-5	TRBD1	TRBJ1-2	CASSPGQVNYGYTF	TGTGCCAGCAGCCCCGGACAGGTCAACTATGGCTACACCTTC
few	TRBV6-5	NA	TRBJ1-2	CASSYSRTVHGYTF	TGTGCCAGCAGTTACTCGCGGACAGTTCACGGCTACACCTTC
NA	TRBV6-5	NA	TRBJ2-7	CASSAGDGFRSEQYF	TGTGCCAGCAGTGCCGGGGACGGATTTAGGTCCGAGCAGTACTTC
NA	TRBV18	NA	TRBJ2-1	CASSPEAGGYEQFF	TGTGCCAGCTCACCCGAAGCGGGTGGATATGAGCAGTTCTTC
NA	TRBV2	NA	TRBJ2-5	CASSYTRGRAVETQYF	TGTGCCAGCAGTTATACCCGGGGGCGCGCCGTAGAGACCCAGTACTTC
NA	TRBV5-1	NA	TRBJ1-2	CASSLLGDYGYTF	TGCGCCAGCAGCTTGTTAGGGGACTATGGCTACACCTTC
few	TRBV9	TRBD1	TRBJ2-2	CASSLIGTGFYTGELFF	TGTGCCAGCAGTCTAATAGGGACAGGGTTTTACACCGGGGAGCTGTTTTTT
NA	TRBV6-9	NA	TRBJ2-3	CASRRSGWADTQYF	TGTGCCAGCAGGCGGTCAGGCTGGGCAGATACGCAGTATTTT
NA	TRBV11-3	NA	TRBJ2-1	CASSLEFSLVYNEQFF	TGTGCCAGCAGCTTAGAGTTCAGTTTAGTCTACAATGAGCAGTTCTTC
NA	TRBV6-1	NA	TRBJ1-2	CAIPGVYYGYTF	TGTGCTATACCGGGGGTCTATTATGGCTACACCTTC
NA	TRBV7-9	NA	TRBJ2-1	CASSLEFSLVYNEQFF	TGTGCCAGCAGCTTAGAGTTCAGTTTAGTCTACAATGAGCAGTTCTTC
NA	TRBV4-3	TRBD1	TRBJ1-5	CASSQGYRGQAQHF	TGCGCCAGCAGCCAAGGCTACAGGGGGCAAGCCCAGCATTTT
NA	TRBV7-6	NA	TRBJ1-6	CASSPLGARSPLHF	TGTGCCAGCAGCCCCTTGGGGGCGAGGTCACCCCTCCACTTT
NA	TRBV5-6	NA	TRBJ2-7	CASSLVGMGQQYF	TGTGCCAGCAGCTTGGTCGGGATGGGGCAGCAGTACTTC
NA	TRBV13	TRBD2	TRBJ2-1	CASSFRSGGNEQFF	TGTGCCAGCAGCTTCCGAAGCGGGGGGAATGAGCAGTTCTTC
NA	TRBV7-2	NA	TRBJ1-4	CASSQGVREKLFF	TGTGCCAGCAGTCAAGGGGTTAGGGAAAAACTGTTTTTT
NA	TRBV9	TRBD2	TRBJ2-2	CASSVGLAGVTGELFF	TGTGCCAGCAGCGTAGGACTAGCGGGAGTCACCGGGGAGCTGTTTTTT
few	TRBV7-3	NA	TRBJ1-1	CASSLTRSTEAFF	TGTGCCAGCAGCTTAACCAGGTCCACTGAAGCTTTCTTT
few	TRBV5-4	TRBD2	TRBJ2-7	CASSLDPGGKYEQYF	TGTGCCAGCAGCTTGGATCCCGGGGGGAAATACGAGCAGTACTTC
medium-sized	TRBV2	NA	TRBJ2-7	CASALTRAGEQYF	TGTGCCAGCGCGTTAACCCGAGCAGGCGAGCAGTACTTC
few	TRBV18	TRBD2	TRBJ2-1	CASSTLSLAGASEQFF	TGTGCCAGCTCAACTCTCTCACTAGCGGGAGCGAGTGAGCAGTTCTTC
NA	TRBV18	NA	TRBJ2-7	CASSSKDEVAQYF	TGTGCCAGCTCATCAAAAGACGAGGTCGCGCAGTACTTC
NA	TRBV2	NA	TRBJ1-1	CASSARQGWTEAFF	TGTGCCAGCAGTGCCCGCCAGGGCTGGACTGAAGCTTTCTTT
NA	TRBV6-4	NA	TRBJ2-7	CASSDSMSRDGWDEQYF	TGTGCCAGCAGTGACTCGATGTCTAGGGACGGGTGGGACGAGCAGTACTTC
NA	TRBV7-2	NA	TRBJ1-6	CASSLTGLRNSPLHF	TGTGCCAGCAGCTTAACCGGATTGAGAAATTCACCCCTCCACTTT
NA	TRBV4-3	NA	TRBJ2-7	CASSQGARSSYEQYF	TGCGCCAGCAGCCAAGGGGCCCGGAGCTCCTACGAGCAGTACTTC
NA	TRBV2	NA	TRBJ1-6	CASTTLGTRDNSPLHF	TGTGCCAGCACCACCCTGGGAACTAGAGACAATTCACCCCTCCACTTT
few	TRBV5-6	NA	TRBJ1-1	CASSSGQTEAFF	TGTGCCAGCAGCTCCGGACAGACTGAAGCTTTCTTT
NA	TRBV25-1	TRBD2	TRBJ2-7	CASSGTGGSYEQYF	TGTGCCAGCAGTGGTACGGGGGGGTCCTACGAGCAGTACTTC
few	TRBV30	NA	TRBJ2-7	CAWRASYEQYF	TGTGCCTGGAGAGCGTCCTACGAGCAGTACTTC
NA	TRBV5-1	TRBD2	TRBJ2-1	CASSLRLGSGSLYYNEQFF	TGCGCCAGCAGCTTGCGACTAGGTAGCGGGAGCTTATACTACAATGAGCAGTTCTTC
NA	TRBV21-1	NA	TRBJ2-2	CASSRTRTSGELFF	TGTGCCAGCAGCCGGACCCGGACCTCCGGGGAGCTGTTTTTT
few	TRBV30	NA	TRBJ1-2	CAWSLARNYGYTF	TGTGCCTGGAGTCTTGCCAGGAACTATGGCTACACCTTC
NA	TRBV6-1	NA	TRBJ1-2	CASSGGWGPYGYTF	TGTGCCAGCAGTGGGGGATGGGGGCCCTATGGCTACACCTTC
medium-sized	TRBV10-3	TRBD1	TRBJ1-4	CAISEAPGGGEKLFF	TGTGCCATCAGTGAGGCCCCAGGGGGCGGAGAAAAACTGTTTTTT
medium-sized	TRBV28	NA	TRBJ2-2	CASSLWAGANTGELFF	TGTGCCAGCAGTTTATGGGCGGGCGCGAACACCGGGGAGCTGTTTTTT
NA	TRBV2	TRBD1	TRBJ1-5	CASKRAGTGGILSNQPQHF	TGTGCCAGCAAGAGGGCTGGGACAGGGGGAATCCTTAGCAATCAGCCCCAGCATTTT
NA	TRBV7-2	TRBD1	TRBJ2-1	CASSYTGGYEQFF	TGTGCCAGCAGCTACACAGGGGGCTATGAGCAGTTCTTC
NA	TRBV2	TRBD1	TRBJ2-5	CASSVGRGLGQETQYF	TGTGCCAGCAGTGTAGGAAGGGGGCTCGGGCAAGAGACCCAGTACTTC
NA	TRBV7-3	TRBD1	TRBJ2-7	CASSFGQGWSYEQYF	TGTGCCAGCAGCTTCGGACAGGGATGGTCTTACGAGCAGTACTTC
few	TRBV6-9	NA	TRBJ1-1	CASSYRQRAEAFF	TGTGCCAGCAGTTATCGGCAGCGCGCTGAAGCTTTCTTT
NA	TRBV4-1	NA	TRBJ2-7	CASSQETRGRDEQYF	TGCGCCAGCAGCCAAGAGACTCGAGGGCGCGACGAGCAGTACTTC
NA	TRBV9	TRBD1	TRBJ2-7	CASSFGTGLTYEQYF	TGTGCCAGCAGCTTCGGGACAGGGTTGACCTACGAGCAGTACTTC
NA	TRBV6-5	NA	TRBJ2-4	CASSTGVGLKNIQYF	TGTGCCAGCAGTACAGGGGTAGGACTAAAAAACATTCAGTACTTC
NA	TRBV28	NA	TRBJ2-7	CASSTPVGQIYEQYF	TGTGCCAGCAGTACCCCCGTAGGACAGATCTACGAGCAGTACTTC
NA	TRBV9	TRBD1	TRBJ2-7	CASSVGGTGVEQYF	TGTGCCAGCAGCGTAGGAGGGACAGGGGTCGAGCAGTACTTC
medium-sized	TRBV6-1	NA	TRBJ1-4	CASSGQGRGTNEKLFF	TGTGCCAGCAGTGGCCAGGGGCGCGGGACTAATGAAAAACTGTTTTTT
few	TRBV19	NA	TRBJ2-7	CASSIPGIGEQYF	TGTGCCAGTAGTATCCCGGGGATTGGCGAGCAGTACTTC
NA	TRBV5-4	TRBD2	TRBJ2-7	CASSLATSGRAWGEQYF	TGTGCCAGCAGCTTGGCGACTAGCGGGAGGGCCTGGGGTGAGCAGTACTTC
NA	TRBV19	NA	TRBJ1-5	CASKPKPQGPNQPQHF	TGTGCCAGCAAACCCAAACCTCAGGGACCTAATCAGCCCCAGCATTTT
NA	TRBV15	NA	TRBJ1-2	CATSRDRGNSIYGYTF	TGTGCCACCAGCAGAGATCGTGGGAACTCGATCTATGGCTACACCTTC